This T cell receptor (beta chain) was identified in a study of T cells in Graves' hyperthyroidism and ophthalmopathy. The CDR3 totals 16 residues. From germline, CDR1 is MNHNS and CDR2 SASEGT. V was clipped by 3 bases and J by 5 bases, with 16 bases between them. Amplified regions were TCR beta CDR3 sequences from RNA transcripts. TCR CDR3 underwent first-round RT-PCR with the HTBI primer set. TCRdb itself ran the multiplex PCR reads through MiXCR, one entry per CDR3 protein. Of under 350,000 distinct CDR3 sequences in the sample, roughly 13% are singletons; the top ten hold 34%. Turning to this clonotype: Its cognate antigen is unknown.

Study conclusions and caveats: Peripheral blood also featured most of the thyroid clonotypes expanded above 0.001. Before onset, ophthalmopathy was predicted by the model a median about 6.2 months earlier.

The source material was blood. The clonotype comes from a woman between 35 and 50 years old with Graves' ophthalmopathy. This sequence joins TRBV6-1 and TRBJ1-4; D may be TRBD1 (6 bases). The CDR3: CASSEYFGTSNEKLFF. The CDR3 nucleotides are TGTGCCAGCAGTGAGTATTTCGGGACATCGAATGAAAAACTGTTTTTT.